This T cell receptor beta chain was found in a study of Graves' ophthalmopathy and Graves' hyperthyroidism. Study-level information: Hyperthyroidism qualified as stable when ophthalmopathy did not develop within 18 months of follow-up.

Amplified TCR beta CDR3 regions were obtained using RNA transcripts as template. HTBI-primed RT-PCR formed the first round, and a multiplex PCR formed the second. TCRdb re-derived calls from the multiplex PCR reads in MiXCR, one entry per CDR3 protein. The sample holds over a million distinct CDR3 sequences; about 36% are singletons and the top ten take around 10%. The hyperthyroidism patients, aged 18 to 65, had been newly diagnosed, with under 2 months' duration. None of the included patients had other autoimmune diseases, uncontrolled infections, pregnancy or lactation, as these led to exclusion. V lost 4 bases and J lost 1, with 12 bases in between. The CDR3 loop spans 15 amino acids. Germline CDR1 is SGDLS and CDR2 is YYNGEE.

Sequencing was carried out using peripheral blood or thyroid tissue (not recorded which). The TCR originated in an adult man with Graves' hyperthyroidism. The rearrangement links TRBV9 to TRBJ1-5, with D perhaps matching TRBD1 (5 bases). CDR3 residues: CASSQRGPSNQPQHF. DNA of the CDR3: TGTGCCAGCAGCCAACGGGGACCGAGCAATCAGCCCCAGCATTTT.